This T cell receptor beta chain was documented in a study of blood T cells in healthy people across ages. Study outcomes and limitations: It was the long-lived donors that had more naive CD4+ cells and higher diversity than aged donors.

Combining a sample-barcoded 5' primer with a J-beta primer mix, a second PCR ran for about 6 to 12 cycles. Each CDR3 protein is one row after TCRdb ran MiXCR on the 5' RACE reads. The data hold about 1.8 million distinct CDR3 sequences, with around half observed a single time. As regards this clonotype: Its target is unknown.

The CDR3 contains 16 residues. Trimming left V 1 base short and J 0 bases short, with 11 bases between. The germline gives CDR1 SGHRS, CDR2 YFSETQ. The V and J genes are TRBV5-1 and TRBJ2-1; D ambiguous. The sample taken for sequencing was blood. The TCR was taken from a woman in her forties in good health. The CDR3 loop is CASSLSGDSSYNEQFF. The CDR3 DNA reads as TGCGCCAGCAGCTTGTCAGGCGATAGCTCCTACAATGAGCAGTTCTTC.